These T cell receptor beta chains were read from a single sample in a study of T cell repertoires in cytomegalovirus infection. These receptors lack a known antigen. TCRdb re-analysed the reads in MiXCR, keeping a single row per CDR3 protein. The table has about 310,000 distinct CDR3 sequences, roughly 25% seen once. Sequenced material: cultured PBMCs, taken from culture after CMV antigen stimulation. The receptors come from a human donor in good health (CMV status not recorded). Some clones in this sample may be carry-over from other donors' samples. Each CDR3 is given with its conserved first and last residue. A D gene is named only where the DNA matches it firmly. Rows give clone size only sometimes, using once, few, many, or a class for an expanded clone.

CDR3aa: CASSLARAEIYGYTF; CDR3nt: TGTGCCAGCAGCTTAGCTCGGGCAGAAATTTATGGCTACACCTTC; d_gene: .; v_gene: TRBV7-9; j_gene: TRBJ1-2; abundance: few
CDR3aa: CSARSGGESSYNEQFF; CDR3nt: TGCAGTGCTAGATCGGGGGGCGAAAGCTCCTACAATGAGCAGTTCTTC; d_gene: .; v_gene: TRBV20-1; j_gene: TRBJ2-1; abundance: few
CDR3aa: CASSWGEETDGYTF; CDR3nt: TGTGCCAGCAGCTGGGGAGAGGAAACTGATGGCTACACCTTC; d_gene: .; v_gene: TRBV7-9; j_gene: TRBJ1-2; abundance: few
CDR3aa: CASTKVAGERTGELFF; CDR3nt: TGCGCCAGCACCAAAGTAGCGGGAGAGAGGACCGGGGAGCTGTTTTTT; d_gene: TRBD2; v_gene: TRBV4-1; j_gene: TRBJ2-2; abundance: .
CDR3aa: CASILGILTGELFF; CDR3nt: TGTGCCAGCATTTTAGGGATTCTAACCGGGGAGCTGTTTTTT; d_gene: .; v_gene: TRBV7-2; j_gene: TRBJ2-2; abundance: .
CDR3aa: CASSKSAGWGTDTQYF; CDR3nt: TGTGCCAGCTCTAAAAGTGCGGGATGGGGCACAGATACGCAGTATTTT; d_gene: .; v_gene: TRBV18; j_gene: TRBJ2-3; abundance: .
CDR3aa: CASSSLINTLNTEAFF; CDR3nt: TGTGCCAGTAGTTCCCTTATTAACACCCTGAACACTGAAGCTTTCTTT; d_gene: .; v_gene: TRBV19; j_gene: TRBJ1-1; abundance: few
CDR3aa: CASSLQQRNTEAFF; CDR3nt: TGTGCCAGCAGTTTGCAACAGCGCAACACTGAAGCTTTCTTT; d_gene: .; v_gene: TRBV27; j_gene: TRBJ1-1; abundance: .
CDR3aa: CASTIDLNTEAFF; CDR3nt: TGTGCCAGCACCATAGATTTGAACACTGAAGCTTTCTTT; d_gene: .; v_gene: TRBV7-4; j_gene: TRBJ1-1; abundance: .
CDR3aa: CASSSSGSGRTYEQFF; CDR3nt: TGTGCCAGCAGCTCTAGCGGGAGCGGGAGAACTTATGAGCAGTTCTTC; d_gene: TRBD2; v_gene: TRBV5-4; j_gene: TRBJ2-1; abundance: .